Below, 2 T cell receptor beta chains from the same sample are listed, as sequenced in a study of shared clonotypes between healthy human individuals. Using immunoSEQ multiplex PCR, the repertoire was profiled, and TCRdb retains in-frame clones only, with some absent. This table has about 1.5 million clones, 98% appearing once. Specimen: naive CD4+ T cells sorted from blood. Subset here: CD45RA+ positively selected. The origin of the receptors is a man aged 30 to 39 in good health.

V usage is TRBV7-6 and J usage is TRBJ2-7; TRBD1 agrees at 9 bases. The ends lost 4 bases at V and 2 bases at J; junction bases unmatched: 9. CDR3 length equals 16 residues. Per germline, CDR1 SGHVS and CDR2 FNYEAQ. The CDR3 DNA is TGTGCCAGCAGCTCCTCCGGGACAGGGAAGGCCTACGAGCAGTACTTC. This gives the protein CASSSSGTGKAYEQYF.

The chain couples TRBV12-1 to TRBJ2-1; the table gives TRBD2 as D, unverified against the DNA. TRBV12-1 is listed as a pseudogene. This CDR3 spans 19 amino acids. The CDR3 loop is CASSPGTSGRARTYNEQFF. The CDR3 nucleotides read TGTGCCAGCAGCCCGGGGACTAGCGGGAGGGCCAGAACCTACAATGAGCAGTTCTTC.